The T cell receptor (beta chain) under discussion was sequenced for a study of shared clonotypes between healthy human individuals (dated by TCRdb to between 2020 and 2021). For context, the study as a whole: A few men and a couple of women, aged 18 to 49 years, made up the cohort. For each donor, three plates each were used for CD4 naive and CD4 memory, two plates were used for CD8 naive, and one plate was used for CD8 memory. To estimate repertoire size and how much clonotypes are shared between individuals, the study performed deep sequencing of blood TCR repertoires from five healthy adults. Different laboratories and diverse techniques were used to prepare libraries and sequence TCR repertoires, to increase sequencing depth and limit assay-specific biases. Leukapheresis yielded between about 0.85 and 9.5 billion PBMCs per donor.

Study-wide findings and limitations: Around 5.4% of naive CD4, 3.5% of naive CD8, about 2.5% of memory CD4, and approximately 0.4% of memory CD8 clonotypes were shared across several donors. Rarefaction of sorted-subset datasets indicated incomplete sequencing despite the large sequencing depth. Because the study included a small number of donors, the genetic and exposure-history diversity represented was limited. Pairwise subsampling led to the expectation that sequencing depth would affect the degree of clonotype sharing among donors. Sampling was restricted to blood, and TCR repertoires in tissues likely differ from the TCR repertoires found in blood. Higher generation probabilities were observed for clonotypes shared by all four sorted-subset donors than for non-shared clonotypes. Estimated clonotype richness was generally larger for naive than for memory subsets.

Using the deep immunoSEQ assay, TCR CDR3 regions were amplified from genomic DNA by multiplex PCR. For each cell subset, the extracted genomic DNA was distributed evenly across all wells of several immunoSEQ 96-well plates, and each plate served as one replicate. For sorted subsets, approximately 0.2 ug of genomic DNA, equivalent to 25,000 to 35,000 T cell genomes, went into each replicate PCR. Purified libraries were measured with a Qubit 3.0 fluorometer, size-checked on a Bioanalyzer 2100, and measured again with the KAPA Library Quantification kit. Each immunoSEQ 96-well plate was sequenced on its own single-read 150-cycle Illumina NextSeq 550 flow cell. The paper's processing steps were these. Because only junctional sequences without quality scores were contained in the immunoSEQ output, filtering matching that applied to full-length reads could not be performed. To assign V/J genes and CDR3, sequences were annotated using PyIR, a Python wrapper for IgBLAST v1.9, with IMGT germline references. Reads with weak V/J assignments (E-value above 1e-6), missing CDR3, stop codons, out-of-frame junctions, or ambiguous translated residues were removed. V3J clonotypes were defined as sequences sharing the same inferred V gene, J gene, and CDR3 amino acid sequence. Percentage overlap between repertoires was computed as shared unique clonotypes divided by the size of the smaller repertoire. RTK rarefaction, the Chao1 estimator, and Recon v2.1 estimates of unobserved clonotypes were used to assess repertoire richness. OLGA was used to compute generation probabilities for all TCRbeta clonotypes that the gDNA method yielded from a few donors. Drawn from immuneACCESS, this table holds only the in-frame rearrangements with V and J called that TCRdb kept. Clones are partly lost; checked studies trace under half to an unresolved V gene and leave the rest unexplained. The V and J calls and clone size were taken over from that table, and D and trimming were inferred from the DNA. Across this sample there are millions of clones, with about 95% seen only once. The biggest ten clones account for roughly 1% of the sample.

V is clipped by 1 base and J by 5 bases, and the sequence between their germline boundaries is 17 bases long. From its cysteine to its phenylalanine, the CDR3 spans 16 amino acids. Solely the CDR3 DNA is kept, with 48 bases framed from the first base. From a lookup of the germline V gene, CDR1 and CDR2 are KGHSY and FQNENV. CD8 naive samples were CD45RO-negative cells positively selected for CCR7, giving a CD45RA+CCR7+ population that excluded TemRA cells. The donors were healthy, HIV-negative adults who had no recently reported acute infections or vaccinations. Every donor was a Caucasian adult residing in Nashville, Tennessee, USA. Blood was obtained by leukapheresis, after which PBMCs were separated by Ficoll-Histopaque density gradient centrifugation and cryopreserved in liquid nitrogen vapor phase. Analytical flow cytometry was used to check the purity and quantity of each magnetically sorted T cell population. From each sorted fraction, genomic DNA was isolated and quantified by UV absorbance on a Nanodrop 2000c.

A note on this clone: Its cognate antigen has yet to be identified. No quality values exist for individual bases; no much larger clone is one base distant.

The sample comprised naive CD8+ T cells sorted from blood. Per the publication, the cell subset or site label means: CD45RA+CCR7+. This chain is built from TRBV16 and TRBJ1-2, with the D gene too uncertain to name. The receptor was isolated from a man aged 18 to 30 in good health. The CDR3 sequence is CASSQFLDLTDYGYTF. The nucleotides are TGTGCCAGCAGCCAATTCTTGGACCTGACGGATTATGGCTACACCTTC.